The clone carrying this T cell receptor (beta chain) came up a few times. This record comes from a study of OX40 agonist ivuxolimab in advanced cancers. Study background: Partial responses were achieved by three patients, of whom one had hepatocellular carcinoma and two had cutaneous melanoma.

Sequencing used immunoSEQ multiplex PCR; TCRdb keeps in-frame clones, though not all of them. The sample lists about 80,000 clones, around 83% occurring once. Germline lookup yields CDR1 SGHVS and CDR2 FQNEAQ. The ends lost 2 bases at V and 4 bases at J; junction bases unmatched: 6. The CDR3 contains 15 residues. This receptor was identified in an adult with an advanced solid tumor such as melanoma, head and neck, liver or kidney cancer. The chain links TRBV7-8 to TRBJ1-2, with TRBD1 matching over 8 bases. The sample consisted of CD4+ or CD8+ T cells sorted from blood, taken in a trial of the OX40 agonist ivuxolimab. This CDR3 reads CASSLSGGGGYGYTF. The CDR3 bases are TGTGCCAGCAGCTTATCAGGGGGCGGTGGCTATGGCTACACCTTC.